This TCR beta chain was sequenced in a study of human T cells and chemical hapten exposure. Study summary: Each patient's scalp received weekly diphenylcyclopropenone throughout the approximately 23-week study.

Described time point: patch test 1, 2 weeks after DPC sensitization. Treatment given: therapeutic diphenylcyclopropenone sensitization with weekly scalp DPC. Extraction yielded total RNA from whole blood (unfractionated). Trimming left V 0 bases short and J 7 bases short, with 4 bases between. Looked up from germline, CDR1 is MNHNY and CDR2 is SVGAGI (reference sequence). The CDR3 length is 12 residues. Via MiXCR, TCRdb re-called the RACE reads, giving one row per CDR3 protein. The sample lists 95,000 to 130,000 distinct CDR3 sequences, 9.5% to 13% occurring once. Remarks on this clonotype: This sequence may be a read error, since a much larger clone differs from it by one base.

The V and J genes are TRBV6-6 and TRBJ1-5; D not resolved. Source: whole blood, taken in connection with sensitization to the hapten diphenylcyclopropenone (DPC). This clonotype was obtained from a woman in her 50s with alopecia areata. Some clones in this sample may be carry-over from other donors' samples. Here the CDR3 DNA reads TGTGCCAGCAGTTACTCCGCGCAGCCCCAGCATTTT. Translated, it gives CASSYSAQPQHF.